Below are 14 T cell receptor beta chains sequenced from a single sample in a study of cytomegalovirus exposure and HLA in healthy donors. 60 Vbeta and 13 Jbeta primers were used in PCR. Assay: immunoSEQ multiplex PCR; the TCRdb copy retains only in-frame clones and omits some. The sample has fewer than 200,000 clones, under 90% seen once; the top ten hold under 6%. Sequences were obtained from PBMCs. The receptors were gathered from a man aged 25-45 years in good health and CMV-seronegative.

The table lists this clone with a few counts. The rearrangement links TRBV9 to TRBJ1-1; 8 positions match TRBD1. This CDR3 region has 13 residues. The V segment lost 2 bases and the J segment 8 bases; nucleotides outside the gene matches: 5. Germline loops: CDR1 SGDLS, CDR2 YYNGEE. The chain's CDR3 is CASSVATGVEAFF. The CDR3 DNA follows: TGTGCCAGCAGCGTGGCGACAGGGGTGGAAGCTTTCTTT.

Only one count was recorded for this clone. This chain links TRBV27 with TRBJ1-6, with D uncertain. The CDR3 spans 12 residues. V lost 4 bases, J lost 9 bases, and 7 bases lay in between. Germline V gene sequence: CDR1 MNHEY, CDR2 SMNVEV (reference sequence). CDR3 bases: TGTGCCAGCAGTTCCCTCGGTTCACCCCTCCACTTT. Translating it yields CASSSLGSPLHF.

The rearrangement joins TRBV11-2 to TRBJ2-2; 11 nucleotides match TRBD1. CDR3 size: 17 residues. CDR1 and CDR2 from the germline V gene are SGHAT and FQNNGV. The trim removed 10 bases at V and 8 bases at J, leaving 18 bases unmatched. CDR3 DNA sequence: TGTGCCACCTTCTCTGGGACAGGGGGAGCGGGAACGGGGGAGCTGTTTTTT. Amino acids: CATFSGTGGAGTGELFF.

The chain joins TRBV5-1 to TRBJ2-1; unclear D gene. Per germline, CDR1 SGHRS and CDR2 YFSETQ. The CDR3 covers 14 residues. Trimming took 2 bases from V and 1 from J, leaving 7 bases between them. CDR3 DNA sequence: TGCGCCAGCAGCTTTAGACTTTCCTACAATGAGCAGTTCTTC. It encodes CASSFRLSYNEQFF.

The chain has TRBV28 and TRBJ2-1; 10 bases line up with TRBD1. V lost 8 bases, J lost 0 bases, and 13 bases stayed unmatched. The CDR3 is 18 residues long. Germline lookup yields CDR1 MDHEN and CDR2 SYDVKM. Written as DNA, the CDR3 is TGTGCCAGCTATCGACAGGGGGCCGTAACCCTCTCCTACAATGAGCAGTTCTTC. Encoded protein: CASYRQGAVTLSYNEQFF.

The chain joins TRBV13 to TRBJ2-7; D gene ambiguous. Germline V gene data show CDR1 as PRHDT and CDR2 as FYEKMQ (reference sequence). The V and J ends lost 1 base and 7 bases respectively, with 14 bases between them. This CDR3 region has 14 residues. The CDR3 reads CASSLVQARREQYF. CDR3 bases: TGTGCCAGCAGCTTAGTCCAGGCCCGAAGGGAGCAGTACTTC.

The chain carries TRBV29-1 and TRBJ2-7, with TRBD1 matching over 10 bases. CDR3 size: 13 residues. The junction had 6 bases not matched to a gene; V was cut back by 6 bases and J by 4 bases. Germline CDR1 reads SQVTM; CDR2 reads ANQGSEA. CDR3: CSVTGTGVYEQYF. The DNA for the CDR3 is TGCAGCGTAACCGGGACAGGGGTGTACGAGCAGTACTTC.

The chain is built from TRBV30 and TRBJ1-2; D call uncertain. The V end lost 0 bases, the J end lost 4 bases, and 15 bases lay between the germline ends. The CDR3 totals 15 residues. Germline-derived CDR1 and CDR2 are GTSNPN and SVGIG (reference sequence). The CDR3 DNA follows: TGTGCCTGGAGTGTCGCCCCAGAGGGCGTCTATGGCTACACCTTC. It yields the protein CAWSVAPEGVYGYTF.

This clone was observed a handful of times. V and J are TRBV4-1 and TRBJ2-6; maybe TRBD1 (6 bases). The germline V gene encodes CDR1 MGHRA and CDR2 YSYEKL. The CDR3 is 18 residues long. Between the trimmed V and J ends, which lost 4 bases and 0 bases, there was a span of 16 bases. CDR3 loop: CASSLPPGVYSGANVLTF. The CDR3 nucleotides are TGCGCCAGCAGCCTCCCCCCAGGGGTGTACTCTGGGGCCAACGTCCTGACTTTC.

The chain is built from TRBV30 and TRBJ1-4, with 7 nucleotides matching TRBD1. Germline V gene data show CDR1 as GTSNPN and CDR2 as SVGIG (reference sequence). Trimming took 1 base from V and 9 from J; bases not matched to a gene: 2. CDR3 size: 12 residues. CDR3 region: CAWSGDSQKLFF. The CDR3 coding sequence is TGTGCCTGGAGTGGGGACAGTCAAAAACTGTTTTTT.

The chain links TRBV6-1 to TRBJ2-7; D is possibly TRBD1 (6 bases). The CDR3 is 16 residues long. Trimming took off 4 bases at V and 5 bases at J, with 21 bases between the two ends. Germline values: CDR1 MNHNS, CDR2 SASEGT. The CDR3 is CASSALIIYREHEQYF. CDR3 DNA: TGTGCCAGCAGTGCCCTCATAATTTACAGGGAACACGAGCAGTACTTC.

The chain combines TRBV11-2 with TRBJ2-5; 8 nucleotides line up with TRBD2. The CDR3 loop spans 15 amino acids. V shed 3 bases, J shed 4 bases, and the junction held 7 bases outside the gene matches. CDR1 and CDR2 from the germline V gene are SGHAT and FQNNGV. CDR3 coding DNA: TGTGCCAGCAGCTTGAGCGGGAGTGAGGGAGAGACCCAGTACTTC. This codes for CASSLSGSEGETQYF.

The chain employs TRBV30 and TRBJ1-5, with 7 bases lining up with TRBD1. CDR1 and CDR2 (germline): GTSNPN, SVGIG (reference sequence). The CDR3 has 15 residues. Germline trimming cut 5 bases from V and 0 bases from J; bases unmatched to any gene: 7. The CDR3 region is CAWRPRTGSNQPQHF. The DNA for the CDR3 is TGTGCCTGGCGACCGAGGACAGGTAGCAATCAGCCCCAGCATTTT. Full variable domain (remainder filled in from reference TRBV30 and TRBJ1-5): SQTIHQWPATLVQPVGSPLSLECTVEGTSNPNLYWYRQAAGRGLQLLFYSVGIGQISSEVPQNLSASRPQDRQFILSSKKLLLSDSGFYLCAWRPRTGSNQPQHFGDGTRLSIL.

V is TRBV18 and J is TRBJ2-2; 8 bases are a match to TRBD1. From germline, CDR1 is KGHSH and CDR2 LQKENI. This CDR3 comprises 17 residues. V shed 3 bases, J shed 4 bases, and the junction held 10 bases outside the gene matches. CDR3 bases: TGTGCCAGCTCACCCGCGAGACAGGGGCCGCGCACCGGGGAGCTGTTTTTT. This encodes CASSPARQGPRTGELFF.